This is a list of T cell receptor beta chains from one sample in a study of cytomegalovirus exposure and HLA in healthy donors. Here immunoSEQ multiplex PCR was the method, and the copy in TCRdb shows in-frame clones only, minus some. The table lists nearly 95,000 clones, about 7.6% of them singletons. The material sequenced was PBMCs. The receptors here all came from a man between 50 and 59 years old in good health and CMV-seronegative. The CDR3 runs from the conserved cysteine through the conserved F or W. The D gene is left open where the match is weak. Some rows mark clone size as missing; the rest say once, few, many or name a class of expanded clone.

few	TRBV29-1	14	TRBJ2-3	TRBD1	TGCAGCGAGCAGAAAGGACAGGGTTACGATACGCAGTATTTT	CSEQKGQGYDTQYF
-	TRBV28	14	TRBJ1-1	-	TGTGCCAGCAGTTTTTTGTTCCAGGGTAATGAAGCTTTCTTT	CASSFLFQGNEAFF
-	TRBV29-1	14	TRBJ2-7	TRBD2	TGCAGCGTTGTTCTCACTAGCGGAAACTACGAGCAGTACTTC	CSVVLTSGNYEQYF
-	TRBV6-5	12	TRBJ2-1	-	TGTGCCAGCAGTAACGGGTTCAATGAGCAGTTCTTC	CASSNGFNEQFF
-	TRBV6-1	15	TRBJ2-7	TRBD1	TGTGCCAGCAGTGAAGAGGTGACAGGGAGCTACGAGCAGTACTTC	CASSEEVTGSYEQYF
few	TRBV5-6	14	TRBJ2-2	-	TGTGCCAGCAGCTTACTAGCTAACACCGGGGAGCTGTTTTTT	CASSLLANTGELFF
few	TRBV15	17	TRBJ2-3	TRBD2	TGTGCCACCAGCAGAGACCCCCCGGCTAGCGGTAAAGATACGCAGTATTTT	CATSRDPPASGKDTQYF
few	TRBV10-3	13	TRBJ2-7	-	TGTGCCATCAGTGAACAGAACTCCTACGAGCAGTACTTC	CAISEQNSYEQYF
-	TRBV5-1	15	TRBJ2-2	TRBD2	TGCGCCAGCAGCTTGACTAGCGTGAAGACCGGGGAGCTGTTTTTT	CASSLTSVKTGELFF
-	TRBV7-9	13	TRBJ2-1	-	TGTGCCAGCAGCTCCTCGACTGGGAATGAGCAGTTCTTC	CASSSSTGNEQFF
few	TRBV7-9	19	TRBJ2-5	-	TGTGCCAGCAGCTTAACTTCAGGGCCCCATACCCAGTACCAAGAGACCCAGTACTTC	CASSLTSGPHTQYQETQYF
few	TRBV18	14	TRBJ2-5	-	TGTGCCAGCTCACCAGGGGCCGTACGGACGACCCAGTACTTC	CASSPGAVRTTQYF
-	TRBV5-1	15	TRBJ2-7	TRBD1	TGCGCCAGCAGCCCGCGGACAGGGGGGAACTACGAGCAGTACTTC	CASSPRTGGNYEQYF
-	TRBV9	14	TRBJ2-5	-	TGTGCCAGCAGCGTAGGCGGCGGGATAGAGACCCAGTACTTC	CASSVGGGIETQYF
-	TRBV19	15	TRBJ2-2	TRBD2	TGTGCCAGTAGCGGACTAGCGGGAAACCCCGGGGAGCTGTTTTTT	CASSGLAGNPGELFF
few	TRBV30	16	TRBJ2-7	TRBD2	TGTGCCTGGTCCCTCACCGGGACTAGCGGCTCCTACGAGCAGTACTTC	CAWSLTGTSGSYEQYF
-	TRBV27	15	TRBJ2-1	-	TGTGCCAGCAGTTTAAGTAGCCCAACCTACAATGAGCAGTTCTTC	CASSLSSPTYNEQFF
-	TRBV6-1	12	TRBJ1-1	-	TGTGCCAGCAGGCCTCGACACCTTGAAGCTTTCTTT	CASRPRHLEAFF
-	TRBV19	14	TRBJ2-1	TRBD1	TGTGCCAGTAGTATGCGACAGGGGGTGAATGAGCAGTTCTTC	CASSMRQGVNEQFF
-	TRBV28	16	TRBJ2-7	TRBD2	TGTGCCAGCAGTTTGACTGTAACTGGACTAGCGAGGGAGCAGTACTTC	CASSLTVTGLAREQYF
medium-sized	TRBV5-6	16	TRBJ2-6	-	TGTGCCAGCAGCCTGGGACTGGCCTCTGGGGCCAACGTCCTGACTTTC	CASSLGLASGANVLTF
-	TRBV30	14	TRBJ2-7	TRBD2	TGTGCCTGGAGGAAATTGGCGGGAGCCCACGAGCAGTACTTC	CAWRKLAGAHEQYF
few	TRBV7-3	13	TRBJ2-2	-	TGTGCCAGCAGCCTAGGGGAATCCGGGGAGCTGTTTTTT	CASSLGESGELFF
-	TRBV9	16	TRBJ2-2	-	TGTGCCAGCAGCGTAGCCGGAAGAGGGAGCACCGGGGAGCTGTTTTTT	CASSVAGRGSTGELFF
few	TRBV4-3	15	TRBJ2-7	-	TGCGCCAGCAGCCCAGAGACAGGAGAGAACTACGAGCAGTACTTC	CASSPETGENYEQYF
-	TRBV23-1	19	TRBJ1-6	-	TGCGCCAGCAGTCAATCCCGTGGGGGGGGGTACACCTATAATTCACCCCTCCACTTT	CASSQSRGGGYTYNSPLHF
few	TRBV7-7	15	TRBJ2-5	TRBD1	TGTGCTAGCAGCTTAGACAGGGGGCGACGAGAGACCCAGTACTTC	CASSLDRGRRETQYF
few	TRBV19	15	TRBJ2-3	TRBD2	TGTGCCAGTAGTATGACTAGCGGGAGTACAGATACGCAGTATTTT	CASSMTSGSTDTQYF
-	TRBV9	16	TRBJ2-2	-	TGTGCCAGCAGCGTAGAAAGGACAGCGAACACCGGGGAGCTGTTTTTT	CASSVERTANTGELFF
few	TRBV19	16	TRBJ1-5	-	TGTGCCAGTATTGATAACGCAAATTTAGACAATCAGCCCCAGCATTTT	CASIDNANLDNQPQHF
-	TRBV5-4	17	TRBJ2-6	-	TGTGCCAGCAGCTTGGGGCGGAGGGACTCCGGGGCCAACGTCCTGACTTTC	CASSLGRRDSGANVLTF
few	TRBV6-6	13	TRBJ1-5	-	TGTGCCAGCAGTTATCAGGGCGGACAGCCCCAGCATTTT	CASSYQGGQPQHF
few	TRBV7-2	17	TRBJ1-2	TRBD1	TGTGCCAGCAGCTCAGGACAGGGGGCCTCGGTTAGTAGTGGCTACACCTTC	CASSSGQGASVSSGYTF
-	TRBV6-1	14	TRBJ2-1	TRBD2	TGTGCCAGCATTCAAAACGGGAGGTACAATGAGCAGTTCTTC	CASIQNGRYNEQFF
few	TRBV6-6	16	TRBJ2-2	TRBD1	TGTGCCAGCAGTAGAATCCGGGACAGGGGAACCGGGGAGCTGTTTTTT	CASSRIRDRGTGELFF
-	TRBV19	14	TRBJ1-1	-	TGTGCCAGTAATCCGGGGATGGGTATTACTGAAGCTTTCTTT	CASNPGMGITEAFF
-	TRBV5-1	14	TRBJ1-4	TRBD1	TGCGCCAGCAGCCAGGGACAGCAGCATGAAAAACTGTTTTTT	CASSQGQQHEKLFF
few	TRBV19	13	TRBJ1-5	-	TGTGCCAGTAGCCAAAGGGGCCCCCAGCCCCAGCATTTT	CASSQRGPQPQHF
-	TRBV2	17	TRBJ1-6	TRBD1	TGTGCCAGCAGGGATGACAGGGGAGGCTCCTATAATTCACCCCTCCACTTT	CASRDDRGGSYNSPLHF
few	TRBV6-1	15	TRBJ2-3	TRBD1	TGTGCCAGCAGTTTGACAGGGGGACCCACAGATACGCAGTATTTT	CASSLTGGPTDTQYF
-	TRBV6-5	14	TRBJ1-1	-	TGTGCCAGCAGTTTTCAATTCAAGAACACTGAAGCTTTCTTT	CASSFQFKNTEAFF
few	TRBV6-4	15	TRBJ2-3	-	TGTGCCAGCAGTGATCAGGGGACGAACACAGATACGCAGTATTTT	CASSDQGTNTDTQYF
-	TRBV28	14	TRBJ1-2	TRBD1	TGTGCCAGCAGTGGGAGCAGGGGGCTAGAGGGCTACACCTTC	CASSGSRGLEGYTF
-	TRBV7-8	12	TRBJ1-1	-	TGTGCCAGCAGCTTCCCGGGGATCGAAGCTTTCTTT	CASSFPGIEAFF
-	TRBV28	15	TRBJ1-3	-	TGTGCCAGCACTTCACCACAGGCAGGGGGAAACACCATATATTTT	CASTSPQAGGNTIYF
few	TRBV9	15	TRBJ2-3	TRBD2	TGTGCCAGCAGTGAGACTAGCGGGAGCCCAGATACGCAGTATTTT	CASSETSGSPDTQYF
-	TRBV28	15	TRBJ1-3	-	TGTGCCAGCAGTGCCGCCGGTATTACTGGAAACACCATATATTTT	CASSAAGITGNTIYF
-	TRBV6-6	16	TRBJ1-2	TRBD1	TGTGCCAGCAGTTACACCGGGACAGGCGGTCGATATGGCTACACCTTC	CASSYTGTGGRYGYTF
few	TRBV5-4	17	TRBJ2-7	TRBD2	TGTGCCAGCAGCCCAACACGGGCTAGCGGGGGGGCCTACGAGCAGTACTTC	CASSPTRASGGAYEQYF
few	TRBV7-2	15	TRBJ2-1	TRBD2	TGTGCCAGCAGCCTTACCGGGACTAGCAGGAATGAGCAGTTCTTC	CASSLTGTSRNEQFF
-	TRBV4-2	17	TRBJ1-3	-	TGTGCCAGCAGCCAAACATCTTCCGGCGGGTTCGGAAACACCATATATTTT	CASSQTSSGGFGNTIYF
-	TRBV28	11	TRBJ1-1	-	TGTGCCACCACAGGGCACACTGAAGCTTTCTTT	CATTGHTEAFF
few	TRBV5-8	11	TRBJ1-5	-	TGTGCCAGCAGCCTAGATCAGCCCCAGCATTTT	CASSLDQPQHF
few	TRBV4-1	14	TRBJ1-2	-	TGCGCCAGCAGCTACAGGGCCGGGGACTATGGCTACACCTTC	CASSYRAGDYGYTF
-	TRBV5-1	14	TRBJ2-5	-	TGCGCCAGCAGCTTGGGCGGGGGCGAAGAGACCCAGTACTTC	CASSLGGGEETQYF
-	TRBV7-2	13	TRBJ1-1	-	TGTGCCAGCAGCTTAGGGGGAGACACTGAAGCTTTCTTT	CASSLGGDTEAFF
-	TRBV7-3	17	TRBJ2-1	TRBD1	TGTGCCAGCAGCTCAAGCATCGCGGGACAGGGCTACAATGAGCAGTTCTTC	CASSSSIAGQGYNEQFF
-	TRBV28	15	TRBJ2-2	-	TGTGCCAGCAGCCAAGAGGGGGGGTACACCGGGGAGCTGTTTTTT	CASSQEGGYTGELFF